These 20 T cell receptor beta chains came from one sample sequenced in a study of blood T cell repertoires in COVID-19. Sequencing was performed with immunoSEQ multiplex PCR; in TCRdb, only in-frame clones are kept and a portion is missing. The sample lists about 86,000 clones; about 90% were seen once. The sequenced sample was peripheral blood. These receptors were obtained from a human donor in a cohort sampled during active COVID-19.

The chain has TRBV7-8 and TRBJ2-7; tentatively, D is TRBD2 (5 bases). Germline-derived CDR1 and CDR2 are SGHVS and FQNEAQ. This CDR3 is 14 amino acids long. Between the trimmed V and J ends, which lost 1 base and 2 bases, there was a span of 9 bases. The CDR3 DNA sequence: TGTGCCAGCAGCTTAGTACAGCGGCCCTACGAGCAGTACTTC. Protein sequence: CASSLVQRPYEQYF.

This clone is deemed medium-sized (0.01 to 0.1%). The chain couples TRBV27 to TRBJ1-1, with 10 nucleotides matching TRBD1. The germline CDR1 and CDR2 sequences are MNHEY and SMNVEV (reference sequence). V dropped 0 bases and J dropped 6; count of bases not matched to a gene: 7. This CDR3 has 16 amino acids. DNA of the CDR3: TGTGCCAGCAGTTTATCGAACGGACAGGGGGGGGCTGAAGCTTTCTTT. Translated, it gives CASSLSNGQGGAEAFF.

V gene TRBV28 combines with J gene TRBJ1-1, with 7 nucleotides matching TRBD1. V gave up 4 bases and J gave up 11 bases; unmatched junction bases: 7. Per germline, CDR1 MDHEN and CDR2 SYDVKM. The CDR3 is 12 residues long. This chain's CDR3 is CASSYYDRAAFF. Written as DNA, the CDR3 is TGTGCCAGCAGTTATTATGACAGGGCCGCTTTCTTT.

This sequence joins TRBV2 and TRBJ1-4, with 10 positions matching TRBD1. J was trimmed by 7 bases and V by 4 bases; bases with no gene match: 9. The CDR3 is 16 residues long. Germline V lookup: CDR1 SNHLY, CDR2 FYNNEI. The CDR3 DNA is TGTGCCAGCAGTGTCGGACAGGGGGGACTGAGTGAAAAACTGTTTTTT. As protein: CASSVGQGGLSEKLFF.

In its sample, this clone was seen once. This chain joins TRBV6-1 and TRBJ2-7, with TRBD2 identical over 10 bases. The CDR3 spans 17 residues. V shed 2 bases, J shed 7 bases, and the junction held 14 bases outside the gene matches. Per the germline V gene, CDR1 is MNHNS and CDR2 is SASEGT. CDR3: CASSELASGSRAWEQYF. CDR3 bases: TGTGCCAGCAGTGAACTGGCTAGCGGGAGCCGAGCATGGGAGCAGTACTTC.

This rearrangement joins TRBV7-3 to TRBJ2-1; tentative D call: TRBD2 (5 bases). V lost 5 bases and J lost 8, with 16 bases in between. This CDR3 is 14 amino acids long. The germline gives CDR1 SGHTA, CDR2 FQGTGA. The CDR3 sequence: CASSPTRSLHEQFF. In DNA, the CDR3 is TGTGCCAGCAGCCCCACTAGATCCCTCCATGAGCAGTTCTTC.

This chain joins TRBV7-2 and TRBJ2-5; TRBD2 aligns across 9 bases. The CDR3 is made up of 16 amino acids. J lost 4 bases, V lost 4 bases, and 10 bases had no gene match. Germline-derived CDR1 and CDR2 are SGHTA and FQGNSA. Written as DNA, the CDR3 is TGTGCCAGCAGCTACCAGTCAACTAGCGGGCTAGAGACCCAGTACTTC. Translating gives CASSYQSTSGLETQYF. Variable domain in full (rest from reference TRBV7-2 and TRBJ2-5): GAGVSQSPSNKVTEKGKDVELRCDPISGHTALYWYRQSLGQGLEFLIYFQGNSAPDKSGLPSDRFSAERTGGSVSTLTIQRTQQEDSAVYLCASSYQSTSGLETQYFGPGTRLLVL.

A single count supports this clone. CDR3 DNA sequence: TGTGCCAGCAGCGTAGACAGGGGTCAAGAGACCCAGTACTTC. Residues: CASSVDRGQETQYF. This rearrangement joins TRBV9 to TRBJ2-5; 7 bases align to TRBD1. Germline lookup yields CDR1 SGDLS and CDR2 YYNGEE. The CDR3 consists of 14 residues. V shed 0 bases, J shed 2 bases, and the junction held 1 base outside the gene matches. Looking up the rest from reference TRBV9 and TRBJ2-5 gives the full variable domain: DSGVTQTPKHLITATGQRVTLRCSPRSGDLSVYWYQQSLDQGLQFLIQYYNGEERAKGNILERFSAQQFPDLHSELNLSSLELGDSALYFCASSVDRGQETQYFGPGTRLLVL.

The CDR3 spells CASSQNPGQGLRANVLTF. CDR3 nucleotide sequence: TGTGCCAGCAGCCAAAATCCGGGACAGGGGTTGAGGGCCAACGTCCTGACTTTC. The rearrangement uses TRBV25-1 and TRBJ2-6; 10 positions agree with TRBD1. V gave up 6 bases and J gave up 5 bases; unmatched junction bases: 13. The V gene's germline CDR1 is MGHDK and CDR2 SYGVNS. The CDR3 sequence is 18 residues long.

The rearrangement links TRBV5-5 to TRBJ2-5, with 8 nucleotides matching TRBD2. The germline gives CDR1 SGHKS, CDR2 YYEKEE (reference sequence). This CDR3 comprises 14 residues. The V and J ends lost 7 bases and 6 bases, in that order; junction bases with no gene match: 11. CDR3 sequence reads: CASAEAGAEQTQYF. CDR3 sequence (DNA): TGTGCCAGCGCCGAAGCGGGAGCTGAACAGACCCAGTACTTC.

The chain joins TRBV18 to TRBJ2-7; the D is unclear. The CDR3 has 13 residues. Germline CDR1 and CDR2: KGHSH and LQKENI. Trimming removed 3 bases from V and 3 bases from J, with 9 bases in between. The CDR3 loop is CASSPTRSYEQYF. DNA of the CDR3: TGTGCCAGCTCACCTACGCGGAGCTACGAGCAGTACTTC.

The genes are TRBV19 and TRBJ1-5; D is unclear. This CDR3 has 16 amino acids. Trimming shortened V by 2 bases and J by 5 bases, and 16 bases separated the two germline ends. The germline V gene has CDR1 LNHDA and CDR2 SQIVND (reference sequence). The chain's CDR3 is CASSITPPGGYQPQHF. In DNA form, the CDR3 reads TGTGCCAGTAGTATAACCCCACCCGGCGGGTATCAGCCCCAGCATTTT.

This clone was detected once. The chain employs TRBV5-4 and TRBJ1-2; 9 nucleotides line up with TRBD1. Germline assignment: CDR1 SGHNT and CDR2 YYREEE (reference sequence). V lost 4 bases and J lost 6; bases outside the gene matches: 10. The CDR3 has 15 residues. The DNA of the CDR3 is TGTGCCAGCAGCCTTCAGACAGGGGGGAGTCATGGCTACACCTTC. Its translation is CASSLQTGGSHGYTF.

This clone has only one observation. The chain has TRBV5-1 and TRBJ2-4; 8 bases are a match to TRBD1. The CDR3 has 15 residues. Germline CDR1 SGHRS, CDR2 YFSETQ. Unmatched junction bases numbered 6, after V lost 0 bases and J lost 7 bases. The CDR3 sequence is CASSLGGQVGNIQYF. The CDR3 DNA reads TGCGCCAGCAGCTTGGGGGGACAGGTCGGGAACATTCAGTACTTC.

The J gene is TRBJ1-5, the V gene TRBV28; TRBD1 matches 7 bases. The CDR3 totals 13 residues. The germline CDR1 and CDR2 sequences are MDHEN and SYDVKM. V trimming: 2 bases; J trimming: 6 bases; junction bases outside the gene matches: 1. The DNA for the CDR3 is TGTGCCAGCAGTTTAGACAGGGTTCAGCCCCAGCATTTT. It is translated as CASSLDRVQPQHF.

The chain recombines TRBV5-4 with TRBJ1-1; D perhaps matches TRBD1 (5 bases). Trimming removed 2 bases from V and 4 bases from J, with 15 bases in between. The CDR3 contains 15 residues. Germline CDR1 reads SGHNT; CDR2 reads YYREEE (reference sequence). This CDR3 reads CASSLKGADSTEAFF. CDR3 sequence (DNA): TGTGCCAGCAGCTTAAAAGGGGCGGATAGCACTGAAGCTTTCTTT.

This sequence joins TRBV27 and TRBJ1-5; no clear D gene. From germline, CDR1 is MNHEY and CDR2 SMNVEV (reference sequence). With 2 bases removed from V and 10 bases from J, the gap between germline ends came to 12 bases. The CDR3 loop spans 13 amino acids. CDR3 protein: CASSLAGFAPQHF. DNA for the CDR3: TGTGCCAGCAGTTTAGCGGGATTTGCCCCCCAGCATTTT.

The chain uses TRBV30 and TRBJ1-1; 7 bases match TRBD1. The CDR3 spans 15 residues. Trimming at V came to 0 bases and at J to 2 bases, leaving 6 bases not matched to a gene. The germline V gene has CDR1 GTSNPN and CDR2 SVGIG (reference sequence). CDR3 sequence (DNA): TGTGCCTGGAGTGTACAGGGACAGTTTAACACTGAAGCTTTCTTT. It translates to CAWSVQGQFNTEAFF.

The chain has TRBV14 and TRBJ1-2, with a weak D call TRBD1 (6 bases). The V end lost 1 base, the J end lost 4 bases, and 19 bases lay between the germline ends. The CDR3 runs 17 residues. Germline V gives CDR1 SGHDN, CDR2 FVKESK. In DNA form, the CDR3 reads TGTGCCAGCAGCCAAGGGGCAGGGGCGAATGATCCCTATGGCTACACCTTC. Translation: CASSQGAGANDPYGYTF.

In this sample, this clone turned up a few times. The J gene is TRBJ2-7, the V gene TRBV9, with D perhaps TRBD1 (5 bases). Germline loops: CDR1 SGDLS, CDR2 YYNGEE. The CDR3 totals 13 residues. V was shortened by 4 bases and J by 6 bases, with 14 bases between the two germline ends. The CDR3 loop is CASSPQGRLEQYF. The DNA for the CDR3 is TGTGCCAGCAGCCCCCAGGGCAGGCTCGAGCAGTACTTC.